The 2 T cell receptor beta chains below all came from one sample that was sequenced in a study of blood T cell repertoires in COVID-19. Sequencing used immunoSEQ multiplex PCR; TCRdb keeps in-frame clones, though not all of them. The repertoire holds some 100,000 clones, with 89% as singletons. Material for sequencing was peripheral blood. These receptors came from a woman in her 70s with acute or convalescent COVID-19.

The V gene is TRBV6-6, the J gene TRBJ1-4, with TRBD1 matching 10 bases. V trimming: 6 bases; J trimming: 7 bases; junction bases outside the gene matches: 5. The CDR3 consists of 14 residues. Germline CDR1 is MNHNY and CDR2 is SVGAGI (reference sequence). CDR3: CASRTGGAIEKLFF. The CDR3 region has the DNA TGTGCCAGCAGGACAGGGGGCGCGATTGAAAAACTGTTTTTT.

This chain connects TRBV27 to TRBJ1-1; 7 positions agree with TRBD1. Trimming cost V 6 bases and J 4 bases; bases outside gene matches: 8. Germline values: CDR1 MNHEY, CDR2 SMNVEV (reference sequence). This CDR3 spans 14 amino acids. The CDR3: CASRVLQGTTEAFF. DNA of the CDR3: TGTGCCAGCAGGGTACTACAGGGGACCACTGAAGCTTTCTTT.